The 26 T cell receptor beta chains listed next were all sequenced from one sample in a study of blood T cells in healthy people across ages. A J-beta primer mix and a sample-barcoded 5' primer were used in a second PCR of about 7 to 12 cycles. TCRdb independently ran MiXCR on the 5' RACE reads; one entry per CDR3 protein. Counted here are fewer than 1,200,000 distinct CDR3 sequences, 20% to 25% occurring once; the ten biggest clones make up about 0.72%. A further study also used this sample, focusing on T cells of mothers and their children.

The sample comprised blood. These receptors were obtained from a girl aged 2 to 9 in good health.

This clonotype was observed a handful of times. CDR3: CASSWVSGGLTYEQYF. For the CDR3, the DNA is TGTGCCAGCAGTTGGGTTTCCGGGGGACTTACCTACGAGCAGTACTTC. The rearrangement links TRBV6-5 to TRBJ2-7, with D perhaps matching TRBD2 (6 bases). The CDR3 sequence is 16 residues long. The V end lost 4 bases, the J end lost 2 bases, and 18 bases lay between the germline ends. Germline loops: CDR1 MNHEY, CDR2 SVGAGI.

This clonotype has more than one count but fewer than ten. This CDR3 fails to terminate in the conserved phenylalanine or tryptophan, so it likely reflects a read error. J is TRBJ2-3 and V is TRBV29-1; D ambiguous. The length of the CDR3 is 12 residues. Germline V gives CDR1 SQVTM, CDR2 ANQGSEA. V was trimmed by 5 bases and J by 5 bases, leaving 11 bases between them. CDR3 protein: CSVQRGRDTQYV. DNA of the CDR3: TGCAGCGTTCAAAGAGGTCGAGATACGCAGTATGTT.

The chain combines TRBV6-6 with TRBJ2-7; tentative D call: TRBD1 (6 bases). The V and J ends lost 6 bases and 2 bases respectively, with 11 bases between them. CDR3 size: 13 residues. Germline V gives CDR1 MNHNY, CDR2 SVGAGI (reference sequence). The CDR3 reads CASRLDSPYEQYF. CDR3 DNA: TGTGCCAGCAGGCTGGACAGTCCCTACGAGCAGTACTTC.

This clonotype has only a few counts. The rearrangement joins TRBV6-5 to TRBJ2-5; D gene unclear. Deletions cut 6 bases from V and 5 bases from J, with 19 bases between. CDR3 length equals 15 residues. Germline-derived CDR1 and CDR2 are MNHEY and SVGAGI. CDR3 DNA sequence: TGTGCCAGCAGCCTCCGGGTCTTCCCCGCGGAGACCCAGTACTTC. Its protein is CASSLRVFPAETQYF.

CDR3 in amino acids: CASLRDNSYEQYF. The CDR3 DNA reads as TGTGCCAGCCTCCGGGACAACTCCTACGAGCAGTACTTC. The chain recombines TRBV10-3 with TRBJ2-7, with D possibly being TRBD1 (6 bases). The CDR3 length is 13 residues. Germline-derived CDR1 and CDR2 are ENHRY and SYGVKD. The V end lost 10 bases, the J end lost 0 bases, and 13 bases lay between the germline ends.

This clonotype appeared a few times. The final CDR3 position lacks the conserved phenylalanine or tryptophan, pointing to a likely read error. The J gene is TRBJ2-6, the V gene TRBV6-6, with D hard to call. This CDR3 is 15 amino acids long. Germline V gene data show CDR1 as MNHNY and CDR2 as SVGAGI (reference sequence). Trimming cost V 7 bases and J 3 bases, with 13 bases left between them. DNA of the CDR3: TGTGCCAGCAAAAAGATCGTCCTTGGGGCCAACGTCCTGACTCTC. Amino acid sequence: CASKKIVLGANVLTL.

Only a few counts were recorded for this clonotype. The chain joins TRBV6-1 to TRBJ2-7, with D maybe TRBD1 (6 bases). V was shortened by 8 bases and J by 1 base, with 12 bases between the two germline ends. The CDR3 length is 13 residues. The V gene's germline CDR1 is MNHNS and CDR2 SASEGT. The DNA of the CDR3 is TGTGCCAGCGCGGACAGCACTTCCTACGAGCAGTACTTC. Amino acids: CASADSTSYEQYF.

The chain uses TRBV11-2 and TRBJ2-2; D is perhaps TRBD2 (5 bases). Trimming pared 0 bases from V and 7 bases from J, leaving 12 bases between. Germline CDR1 SGHAT, CDR2 FQNNGV. The CDR3 has 15 residues. The CDR3 spells CASSLDTRPYGELFF. The CDR3 bases are TGTGCCAGCAGCTTAGACACTAGACCCTACGGGGAGCTGTTTTTT.

This clonotype has a handful of counts. J is TRBJ2-1 and V is TRBV5-1, with D unresolved. This CDR3 has 15 amino acids. Trimming pared 5 bases from V and 0 bases from J, leaving 12 bases between. The V gene's germline CDR1 is SGHRS and CDR2 YFSETQ. CDR3 DNA: TGCGCCAGCAGGATGCCAGGTAGCTCCTACAATGAGCAGTTCTTC. It specifies CASRMPGSSYNEQFF.

V usage is TRBV27 and J usage is TRBJ1-1; 7 positions agree with TRBD1. Germline V gene sequence: CDR1 MNHEY, CDR2 SMNVEV (reference sequence). Trimming took 6 bases from V and 1 from J; bases not matched to a gene: 5. The CDR3 loop spans 14 amino acids. For the CDR3, the DNA is TGTGCCAGCAGCCCGGGGGACAGGAACACTGAAGCTTTCTTT. Its translation is CASSPGDRNTEAFF.

This clonotype was seen more than once but under ten times. The CDR3 spells CASSLDVSGAQGGYTF. The DNA for the CDR3 is TGCGCCAGCAGCTTGGATGTGTCGGGGGCGCAGGGCGGCTACACCTTC. V usage is TRBV5-1 and J usage is TRBJ1-2; a weak D match, TRBD1 (6 bases). Per germline, CDR1 SGHRS and CDR2 YFSETQ. V was shortened by 0 bases and J by 8 bases, with 20 bases between the two germline ends. CDR3 length: 16 residues. Using reference TRBV5-1 and TRBJ1-2 for the parts outside the CDR3, the full variable domain is KAGVTQTPRYLIKTRGQQVTLSCSPISGHRSVSWYQQTPGQGLQFLFEYFSETQRNKGNFPGRFSGRQFSNSRSEMNVSTLELGDSALYLCASSLDVSGAQGGYTFGSGTRLTVV.

The chain joins TRBV3-1 to TRBJ2-7; the D is unclear. CDR3 length equals 14 residues. The germline V gene has CDR1 LGHDT and CDR2 YNNKEL (reference sequence). V lost 3 bases, J lost 5 bases, and 14 bases lay in between. The CDR3 here is CASSHLEARNEQYF. The CDR3 DNA follows: TGTGCCAGCAGCCATCTCGAAGCTCGCAACGAGCAGTACTTC.

The chain couples TRBV9 to TRBJ2-1; the match to TRBD2 covers 11 bases. Germline V gene lookup returns CDR1 SGDLS and CDR2 YYNGEE. The CDR3 runs 15 residues. The V gene end was trimmed by 7 bases and the J gene end by 7 bases; junction bases not matched to a gene: 10. CDR3 region: CASGLLAGGSNEQFF. DNA for the CDR3: TGTGCCAGCGGCCTGCTAGCGGGGGGCTCGAATGAGCAGTTCTTC. Variable domain in full (rest from reference TRBV9 and TRBJ2-1): DSGVTQTPKHLITATGQRVTLRCSPRSGDLSVYWYQQSLDQGLQFLIQYYNGEERAKGNILERFSAQQFPDLHSELNLSSLELGDSALYFCASGLLAGGSNEQFFGPGTRLTVL.

This clonotype showed up just a few times. V usage is TRBV4-2 and J usage is TRBJ2-3; possible D gene TRBD2, 5 bases. Per the germline V gene, CDR1 is LGHNA and CDR2 is YNFKEQ. This CDR3 has 16 amino acids. V lost 4 bases to trimming and J lost 0 bases, with 14 bases between them. CDR3 DNA: TGTGCCAGCAGCCCCCGCAGCGGAACTAGCACAGATACGCAGTATTTT. The encoded protein is CASSPRSGTSTDTQYF.

This clonotype was detected a few times. J is TRBJ2-3 and V is TRBV11-3; D is perhaps TRBD2 (6 bases). Germline V gene sequence: CDR1 SGHNT, CDR2 YENEEA. There are 15 residues in the CDR3. The ends were cut back, 4 bases at V and 0 bases at J, with 11 bases in the middle. The CDR3 here is CASSWGSGSTDTQYF. In DNA form, the CDR3 reads TGTGCCAGCAGCTGGGGGAGCGGGAGCACAGATACGCAGTATTTT. Using reference TRBV11-3 and TRBJ2-3 for the parts outside the CDR3, the full variable domain is EAGVVQSPRYKIIEKKQPVAFWCNPISGHNTLYWYLQNLGQGPELLIRYENEEAVDDSQLPKDRFSAERLKGVDSTLKIQPAELGDSAVYLCASSWGSGSTDTQYFGPGTRLTVL.

This clonotype has only a few counts. The gene calls are TRBV10-3 and TRBJ2-2, with D uncertain. Deletions cut 8 bases from V and 2 bases from J, with 27 bases between. From germline, CDR1 is ENHRY and CDR2 SYGVKD. The CDR3 consists of 19 residues. The DNA of the CDR3 is TGTGCCATCCACACTGAACCAAATTTTGGGCTCCTTAACACCGGGGAGCTGTTTTTT. It is translated as CAIHTEPNFGLLNTGELFF.

The rearrangement uses TRBV5-1 and TRBJ2-5; the match to TRBD1 covers 8 bases. CDR3 size: 13 residues. The V gene's germline CDR1 is SGHRS and CDR2 YFSETQ. V gave up 4 bases and J gave up 11 bases; unmatched junction bases: 10. For the CDR3, the DNA is TGCGCCAGCAGCCACACAGGGGGAGGAGAGCAGTACTTC. Amino acids: CASSHTGGGEQYF.

This clonotype was seen a handful of times. The gene calls are TRBV5-6 and TRBJ2-3, with 7 bases lining up with TRBD1. Germline V gene sequence: CDR1 SGHDT, CDR2 YYEEEE. V was clipped by 4 bases and J by 0 bases; unmatched bases: 8. The CDR3 is 16 residues long. The CDR3 here is CASSHAMDRSTDTQYF. Here the CDR3 DNA reads TGTGCCAGCAGCCACGCTATGGACAGGAGCACAGATACGCAGTATTTT.

There are a few counts of this clonotype. The chain uses TRBV4-3 and TRBJ2-7; 7 nucleotides agree with TRBD2. Germline V gives CDR1 LGHNA, CDR2 YSLEER. J was trimmed by 3 bases and V by 1 base; bases with no gene match: 6. CDR3 size: 15 residues. This CDR3 is CASSQGRAGDYEQYF. The CDR3 DNA follows: TGCGCCAGCAGCCAAGGTCGGGCGGGGGACTACGAGCAGTACTTC.

This chain links TRBV18 with TRBJ2-1, with D possibly TRBD2 on 5 matching bases. The germline gives CDR1 KGHSH, CDR2 LQKENI. The CDR3 loop spans 14 amino acids. The ends were cut back, 4 bases at V and 6 bases at J, with 13 bases in the middle. The CDR3 nucleotides are TGTGCCAGCTCACGGACCGGGAACCCCAATGAGCAGTTCTTC. Translation gives CASSRTGNPNEQFF.

A few counts support this clonotype. V is TRBV27 and J is TRBJ2-5; weak D call: TRBD2 (6 bases). The last part of the DNA fits TRBJ2-1 better; the J call may be wrong. This CDR3 is built from 15 residues. From germline, CDR1 is MNHEY and CDR2 SMNVEV (reference sequence). The CDR3 DNA follows: TGTGCCAGCAGTTTATCGGAAATAGCGGCCTCTGAGCAGTTCTTC. Translation gives CASSLSEIAASEQFF.

This clonotype was detected a few times. The V gene is TRBV19, the J gene TRBJ2-5; 15 bases match TRBD2. This CDR3 contains 15 residues. In germline, CDR1 is LNHDA, CDR2 SQIVND (reference sequence). J was trimmed by 3 bases and V by 10 bases; bases with no gene match: 6. CDR3 DNA sequence: TGTGCCACTCAGGGACTAGCGGGAGGTGAAGAGACCCAGTACTTC. This encodes CATQGLAGGEETQYF.

This chain links TRBV10-2 with TRBJ2-6, with 7 nucleotides matching TRBD2. The CDR3 totals 15 residues. Germline CDR1 WSHSY, CDR2 SAAADI. Unmatched junction bases numbered 2, after V lost 6 bases and J lost 0 bases. Here the CDR3 DNA reads TGCGCCAGCAGACGCGGGGGCTCTGGGGCCAACGTCCTGACTTTC. This gives the protein CASRRGGSGANVLTF.

This clonotype was counted many times. DNA of the CDR3: TGTGCCAGCAGCGTAGGAGGGTCCGGATACAATGAGCAGTTCTTC. Its protein product is CASSVGGSGYNEQFF. V and J are TRBV9 and TRBJ2-1; maybe TRBD2 (5 bases). Per the germline V gene, CDR1 is SGDLS and CDR2 is YYNGEE. Trimming stripped 0 bases from V and 4 bases from J, with 11 bases between. The CDR3 extends over 15 amino acids. Full variable domain (missing parts from reference TRBV9 and TRBJ2-1): DSGVTQTPKHLITATGQRVTLRCSPRSGDLSVYWYQQSLDQGLQFLIQYYNGEERAKGNILERFSAQQFPDLHSELNLSSLELGDSALYFCASSVGGSGYNEQFFGPGTRLTVL.

The chain has TRBV6-2 or TRBV6-3 and TRBJ2-5; D may be TRBD2 (5 bases). Germline V gene data show CDR1 as MNHEY and CDR2 as SVGEGT. This CDR3 contains 12 residues. Deletions cut 6 bases from V and 3 bases from J, with 8 bases between. The CDR3 bases are TGTGCCAGCAGGAGGGAAAAAGAGACCCAGTACTTC. Its translation is CASRREKETQYF.

This clonotype has more than one count but fewer than ten. CDR3 nucleotide sequence: TGCGCCAGCAGCTTGGGGTTCTCGAACACCGGGGAGCTGTTTTTT. It yields the protein CASSLGFSNTGELFF. This sequence joins TRBV4-1 and TRBJ2-2; D unclear. V dropped 5 bases and J dropped 0 bases, with 10 bases sitting between them. This CDR3 spans 15 amino acids. In germline, CDR1 is MGHRA, CDR2 YSYEKL.